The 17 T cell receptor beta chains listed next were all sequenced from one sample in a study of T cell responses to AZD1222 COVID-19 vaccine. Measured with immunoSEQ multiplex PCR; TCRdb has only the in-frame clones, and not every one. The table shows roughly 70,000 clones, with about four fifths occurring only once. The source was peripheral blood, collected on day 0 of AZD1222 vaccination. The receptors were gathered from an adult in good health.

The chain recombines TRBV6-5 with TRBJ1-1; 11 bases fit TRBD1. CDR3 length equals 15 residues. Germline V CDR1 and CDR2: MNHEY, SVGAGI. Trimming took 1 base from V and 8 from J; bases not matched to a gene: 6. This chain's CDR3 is CASSYFGQGAPEAFF. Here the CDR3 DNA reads TGTGCCAGCAGTTACTTTGGACAGGGGGCACCAGAAGCTTTCTTT.

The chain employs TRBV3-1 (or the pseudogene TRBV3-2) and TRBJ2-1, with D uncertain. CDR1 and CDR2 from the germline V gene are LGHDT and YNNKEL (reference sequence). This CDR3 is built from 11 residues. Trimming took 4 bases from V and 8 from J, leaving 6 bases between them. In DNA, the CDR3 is TGTGCCAGCAGCCTCGTCCATGAGCAGTTCTTC. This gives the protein CASSLVHEQFF.

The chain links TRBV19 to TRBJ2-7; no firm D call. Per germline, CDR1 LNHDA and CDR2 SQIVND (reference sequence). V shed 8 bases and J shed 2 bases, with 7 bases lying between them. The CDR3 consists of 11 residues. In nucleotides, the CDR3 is TGTGCCAGTCAAGGGACCTACGAGCAGTACTTC. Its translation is CASQGTYEQYF.

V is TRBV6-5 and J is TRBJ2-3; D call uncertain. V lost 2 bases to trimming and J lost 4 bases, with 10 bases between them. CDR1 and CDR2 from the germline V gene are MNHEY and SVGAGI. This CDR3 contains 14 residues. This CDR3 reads CASSYGTASDTQYF. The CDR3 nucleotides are TGTGCCAGCAGTTACGGAACAGCCTCAGATACGCAGTATTTT.

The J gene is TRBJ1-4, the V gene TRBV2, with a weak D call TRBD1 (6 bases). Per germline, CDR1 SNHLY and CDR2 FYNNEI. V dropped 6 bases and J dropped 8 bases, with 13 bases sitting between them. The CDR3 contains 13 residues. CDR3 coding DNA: TGTGCCAGCAGCCGGGACAAAGGCGAAAAACTGTTTTTT. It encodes CASSRDKGEKLFF. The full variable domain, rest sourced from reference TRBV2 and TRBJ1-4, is EPEVTQTPSHQVTQMGQEVILRCVPISNHLYFYWYRQILGQKVEFLVSFYNNEISEKSEIFDDQFSVERPDGSNFTLKIRSTKLEDSAMYFCASSRDKGEKLFFGSGTQLSVL.

The CDR3 protein is CASSHGVAGGTDTQYF. DNA of the CDR3: TGCGCCAGCAGTCACGGAGTAGCGGGGGGCACAGATACGCAGTATTTT. The chain couples TRBV4-1 to TRBJ2-3, with 9 bases matching TRBD2. Germline lookup yields CDR1 MGHRA and CDR2 YSYEKL. J gave up 1 base and V 6 bases, and 8 bases lay outside the gene matches. The CDR3 covers 16 residues.

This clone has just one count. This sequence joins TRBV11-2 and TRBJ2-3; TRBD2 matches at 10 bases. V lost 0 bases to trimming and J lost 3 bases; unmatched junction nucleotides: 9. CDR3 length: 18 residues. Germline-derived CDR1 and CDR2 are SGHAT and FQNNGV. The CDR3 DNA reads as TGTGCCAGCAGCTTAGACGCTAGCGGGGGCGGGGGGACAGATACGCAGTATTTT. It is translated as CASSLDASGGGGTDTQYF.

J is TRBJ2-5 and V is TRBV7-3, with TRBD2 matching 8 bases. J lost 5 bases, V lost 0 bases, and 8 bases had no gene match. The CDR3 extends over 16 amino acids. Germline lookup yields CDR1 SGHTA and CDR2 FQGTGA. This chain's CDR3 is CASSLTASGFGETQYF. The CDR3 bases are TGTGCCAGCAGCTTAACGGCTAGCGGGTTTGGGGAGACCCAGTACTTC.

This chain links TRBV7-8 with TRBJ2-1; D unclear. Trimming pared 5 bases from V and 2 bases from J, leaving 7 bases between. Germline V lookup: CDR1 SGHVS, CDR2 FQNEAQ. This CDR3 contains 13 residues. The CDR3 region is CASSRQAYNEQFF. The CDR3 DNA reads TGTGCCAGCAGCCGCCAAGCCTACAATGAGCAGTTCTTC.

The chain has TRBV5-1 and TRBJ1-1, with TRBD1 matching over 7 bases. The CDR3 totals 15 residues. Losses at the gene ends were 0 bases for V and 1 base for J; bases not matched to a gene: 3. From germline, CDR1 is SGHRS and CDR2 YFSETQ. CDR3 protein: CASSLVSGGNTEAFF. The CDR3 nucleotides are TGCGCCAGCAGCTTGGTCTCAGGGGGGAACACTGAAGCTTTCTTT.

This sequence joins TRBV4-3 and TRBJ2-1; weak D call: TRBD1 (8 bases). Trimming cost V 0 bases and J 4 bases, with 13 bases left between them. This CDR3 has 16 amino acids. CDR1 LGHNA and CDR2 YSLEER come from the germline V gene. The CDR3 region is CASSQDTGGGYNEQFF. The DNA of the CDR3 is TGCGCCAGCAGCCAAGATACAGGGGGGGGGTACAATGAGCAGTTCTTC.

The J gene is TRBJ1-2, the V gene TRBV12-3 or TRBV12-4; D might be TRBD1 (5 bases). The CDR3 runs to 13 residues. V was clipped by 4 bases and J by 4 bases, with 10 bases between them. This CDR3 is CASSYGGSYGYTF. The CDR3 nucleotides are TGTGCCAGCAGTTACGGGGGAAGCTATGGCTACACCTTC.

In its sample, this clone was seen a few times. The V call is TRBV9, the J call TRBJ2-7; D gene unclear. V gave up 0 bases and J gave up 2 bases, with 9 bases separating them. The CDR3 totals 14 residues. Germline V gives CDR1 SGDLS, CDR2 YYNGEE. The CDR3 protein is CASSVEGIPYEQYF. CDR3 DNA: TGTGCCAGCAGCGTAGAAGGGATACCCTACGAGCAGTACTTC.

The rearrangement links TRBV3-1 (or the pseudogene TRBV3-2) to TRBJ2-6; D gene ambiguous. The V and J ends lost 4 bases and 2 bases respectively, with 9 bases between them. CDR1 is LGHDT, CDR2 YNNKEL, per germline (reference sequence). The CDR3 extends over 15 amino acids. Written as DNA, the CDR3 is TGTGCCAGCAGCCTTGAAGTGACTGGGGCCAACGTCCTGACTTTC. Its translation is CASSLEVTGANVLTF.

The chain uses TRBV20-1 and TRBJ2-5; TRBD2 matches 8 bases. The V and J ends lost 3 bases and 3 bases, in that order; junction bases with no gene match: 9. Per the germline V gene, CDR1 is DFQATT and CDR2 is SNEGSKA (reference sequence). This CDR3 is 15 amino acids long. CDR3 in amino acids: CSASRLAGTKETQYF. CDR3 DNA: TGCAGTGCTAGTAGGTTAGCGGGGACTAAAGAGACCCAGTACTTC.

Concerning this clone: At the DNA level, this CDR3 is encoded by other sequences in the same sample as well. The CDR3 bases are TGTGCCAGCAGCCCGACAGGGGGTACGGGAAACACCATATATTTT. Its protein is CASSPTGGTGNTIYF. The chain recombines TRBV5-6 with TRBJ1-3; 9 bases map to TRBD1. This CDR3 comprises 15 residues. The germline V gene has CDR1 SGHDT and CDR2 YYEEEE. Trimming cost V 4 bases and J 4 bases; bases outside gene matches: 6.

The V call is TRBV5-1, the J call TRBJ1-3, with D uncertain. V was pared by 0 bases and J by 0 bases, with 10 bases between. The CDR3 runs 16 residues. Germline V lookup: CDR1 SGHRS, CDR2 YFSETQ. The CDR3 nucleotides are TGCGCCAGCAGCTTGGTTGGCACAAACTCTGGAAACACCATATATTTT. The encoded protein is CASSLVGTNSGNTIYF.